Sequencing of this TCR beta chain was carried out in a study of CD8 T cells in Susac syndrome. Overall study context: Patients with Susac syndrome were therapy-naive, on corticosteroids, or on intravenous immunoglobulin alone at blood draw.

With random hexamers, reverse transcription was performed on 0.5 to 1 ug of RNA. Amplification of TCR beta CDR3 spanned 54 Vbeta and 13 Jbeta via immunoSEQ multiplex PCR. MiXCR, run by TCRdb on the immunoSEQ multiplex PCR reads, gives a single entry per CDR3 protein. This sample yields around 200,000 distinct CDR3 sequences, of which approximately 95% are seen a single time; approximately 0.15% belongs to the top ten. This CDR3 is 15 amino acids long. Germline values: CDR1 SEHNR, CDR2 FQNEAQ (reference sequence). V lost 7 bases and J lost 7, with 23 bases in between. The T cells that were sequenced for TCR beta were CD8+ and CD4+ cells from blood.

This TCR was sampled from a human donor with Susac syndrome. V gene TRBV7-9 combines with J gene TRBJ2-7, with D uncertain. Input material: CD8+ T cells from PBMCs. The CDR3 here is CASILNLRVPREQYF. The CDR3 bases are TGTGCCAGCATCCTCAACTTACGCGTCCCGAGGGAGCAGTACTTC.